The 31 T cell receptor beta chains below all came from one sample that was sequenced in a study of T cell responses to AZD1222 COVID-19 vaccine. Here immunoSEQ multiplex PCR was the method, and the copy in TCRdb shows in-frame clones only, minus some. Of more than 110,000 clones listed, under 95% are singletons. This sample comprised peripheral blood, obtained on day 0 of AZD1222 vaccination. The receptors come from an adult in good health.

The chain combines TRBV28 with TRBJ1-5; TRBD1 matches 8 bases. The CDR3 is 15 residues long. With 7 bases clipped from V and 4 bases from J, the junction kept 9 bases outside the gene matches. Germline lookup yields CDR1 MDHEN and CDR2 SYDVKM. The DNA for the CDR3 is TGTGCCAGCACTATTCAGGGGGCCGGGAATCAGCCCCAGCATTTT. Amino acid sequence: CASTIQGAGNQPQHF.

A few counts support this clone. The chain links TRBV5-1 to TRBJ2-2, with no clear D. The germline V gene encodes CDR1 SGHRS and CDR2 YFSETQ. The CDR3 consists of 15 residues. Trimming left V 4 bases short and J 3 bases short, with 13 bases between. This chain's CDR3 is CASSPRSWDTGELFF. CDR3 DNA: TGCGCCAGCAGCCCCCGGTCATGGGACACCGGGGAGCTGTTTTTT.

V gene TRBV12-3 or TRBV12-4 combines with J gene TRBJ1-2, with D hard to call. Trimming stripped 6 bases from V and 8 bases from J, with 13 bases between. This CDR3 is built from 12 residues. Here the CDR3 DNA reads TGTGCCAGCAGCCTCTGGGGTTGGGGCTACACCTTC. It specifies CASSLWGWGYTF.

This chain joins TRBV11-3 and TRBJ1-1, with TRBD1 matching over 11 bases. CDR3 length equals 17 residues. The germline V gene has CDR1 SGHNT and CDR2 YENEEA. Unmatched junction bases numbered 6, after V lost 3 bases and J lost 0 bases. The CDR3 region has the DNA TGTGCCAGCAGCTTGGGGGACAGGGGGTCAATGAACACTGAAGCTTTCTTT. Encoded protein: CASSLGDRGSMNTEAFF.

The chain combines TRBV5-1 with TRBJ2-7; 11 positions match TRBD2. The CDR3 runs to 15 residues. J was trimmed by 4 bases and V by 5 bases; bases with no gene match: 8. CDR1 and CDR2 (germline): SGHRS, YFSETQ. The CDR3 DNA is TGCGCCAGCAGGAGTATTAGCGGGGGGGTATACGAGCAGTACTTC. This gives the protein CASRSISGGVYEQYF. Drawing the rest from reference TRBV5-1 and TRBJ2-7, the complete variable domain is KAGVTQTPRYLIKTRGQQVTLSCSPISGHRSVSWYQQTPGQGLQFLFEYFSETQRNKGNFPGRFSGRQFSNSRSEMNVSTLELGDSALYLCASRSISGGVYEQYFGPGTRLTVT.

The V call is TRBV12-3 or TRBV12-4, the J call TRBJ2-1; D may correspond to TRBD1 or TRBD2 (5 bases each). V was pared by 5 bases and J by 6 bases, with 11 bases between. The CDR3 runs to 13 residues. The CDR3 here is CASSPRGFNEQFF. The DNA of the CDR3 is TGTGCCAGCAGTCCCCGGGGCTTCAATGAGCAGTTCTTC.

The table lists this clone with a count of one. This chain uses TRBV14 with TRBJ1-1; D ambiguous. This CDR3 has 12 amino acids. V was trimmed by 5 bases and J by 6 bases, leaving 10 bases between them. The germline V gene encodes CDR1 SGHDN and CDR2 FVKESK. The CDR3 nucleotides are TGTGCCAGCAGCGTCCACAGTTCTGAAGCTTTCTTT. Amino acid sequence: CASSVHSSEAFF.

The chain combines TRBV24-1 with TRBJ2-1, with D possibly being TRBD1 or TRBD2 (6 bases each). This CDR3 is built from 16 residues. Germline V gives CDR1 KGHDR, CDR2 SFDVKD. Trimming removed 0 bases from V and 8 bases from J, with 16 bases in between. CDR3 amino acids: CATSDLNGGLWDEQFF. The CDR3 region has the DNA TGTGCCACCAGTGATTTGAACGGGGGCTTGTGGGATGAGCAGTTCTTC.

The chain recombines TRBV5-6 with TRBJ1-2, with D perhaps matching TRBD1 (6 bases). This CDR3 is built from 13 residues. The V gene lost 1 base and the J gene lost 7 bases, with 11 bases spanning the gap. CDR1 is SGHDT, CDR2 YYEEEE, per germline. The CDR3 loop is CASSLRGVVGYTF. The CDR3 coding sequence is TGTGCCAGCAGCTTGAGGGGGGTAGTTGGCTACACCTTC.

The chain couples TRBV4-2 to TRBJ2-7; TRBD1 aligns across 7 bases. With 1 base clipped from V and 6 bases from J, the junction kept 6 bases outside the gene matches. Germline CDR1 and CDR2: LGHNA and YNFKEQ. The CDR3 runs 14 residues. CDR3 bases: TGTGCCAGCAGCCAAGGACAGGGAGTAGGCGAGCAGTACTTC. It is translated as CASSQGQGVGEQYF.

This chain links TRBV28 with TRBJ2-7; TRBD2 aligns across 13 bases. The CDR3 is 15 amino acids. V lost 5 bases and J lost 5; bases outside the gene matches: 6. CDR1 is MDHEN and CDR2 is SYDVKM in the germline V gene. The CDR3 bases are TGTGCCAGCAGTGGTACTAGCGGGAGGGAAGACGAGCAGTACTTC. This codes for CASSGTSGREDEQYF.

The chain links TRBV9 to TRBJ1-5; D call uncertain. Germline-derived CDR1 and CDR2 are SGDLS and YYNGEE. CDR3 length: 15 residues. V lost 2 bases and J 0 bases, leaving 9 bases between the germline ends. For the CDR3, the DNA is TGTGCCAGCAGCGTGTCACCCTATAGCAATCAGCCCCAGCATTTT. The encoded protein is CASSVSPYSNQPQHF.

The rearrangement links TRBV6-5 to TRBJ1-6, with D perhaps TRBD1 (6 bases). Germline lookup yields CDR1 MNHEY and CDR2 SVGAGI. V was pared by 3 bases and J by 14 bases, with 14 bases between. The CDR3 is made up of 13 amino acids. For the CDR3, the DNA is TGTGCCAGCAGTTATGGAGGGGGGGTCGCCCTCCACTTT. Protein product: CASSYGGGVALHF.

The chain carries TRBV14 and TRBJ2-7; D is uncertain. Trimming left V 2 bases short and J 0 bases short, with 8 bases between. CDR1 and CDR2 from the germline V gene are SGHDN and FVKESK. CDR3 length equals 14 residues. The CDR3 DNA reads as TGTGCCAGCAGCCAATTTGACGTCTCCTACGAGCAGTACTTC. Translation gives CASSQFDVSYEQYF.

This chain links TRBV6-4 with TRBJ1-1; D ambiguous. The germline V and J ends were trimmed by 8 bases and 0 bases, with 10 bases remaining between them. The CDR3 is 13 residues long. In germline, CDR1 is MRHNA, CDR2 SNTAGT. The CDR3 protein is CASARQLNTEAFF. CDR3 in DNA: TGTGCCAGCGCTAGGCAGCTGAACACTGAAGCTTTCTTT.

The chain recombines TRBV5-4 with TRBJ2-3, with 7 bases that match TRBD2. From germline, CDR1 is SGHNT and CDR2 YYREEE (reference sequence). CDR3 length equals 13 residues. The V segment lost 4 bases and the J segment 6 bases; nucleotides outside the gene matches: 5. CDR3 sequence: CASSPLGGDTQYF. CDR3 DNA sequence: TGTGCCAGCAGCCCGCTCGGGGGGGATACGCAGTATTTT. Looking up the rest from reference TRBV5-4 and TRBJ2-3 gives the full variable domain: ETGVTQSPTHLIKTRGQQVTLRCSSQSGHNTVSWYQQALGQGPQFIFQYYREEENGRGNFPPRFSGLQFPNYSSELNVNALELDDSALYLCASSPLGGDTQYFGPGTRLTVL.

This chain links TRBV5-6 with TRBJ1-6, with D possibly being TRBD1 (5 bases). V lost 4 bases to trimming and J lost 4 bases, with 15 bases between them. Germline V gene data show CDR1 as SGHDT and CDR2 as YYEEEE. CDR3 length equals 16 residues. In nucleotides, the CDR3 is TGTGCCAGCAGCCCTAGGGGCCCTCTTTATAATTCACCCCTCCACTTT. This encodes CASSPRGPLYNSPLHF.

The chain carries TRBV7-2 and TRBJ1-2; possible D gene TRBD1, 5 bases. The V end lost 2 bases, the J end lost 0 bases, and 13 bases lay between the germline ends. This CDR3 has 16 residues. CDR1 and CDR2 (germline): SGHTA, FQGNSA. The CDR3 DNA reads TGTGCCAGCAGCTTATGGGGCGGACAAACTAACTATGGCTACACCTTC. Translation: CASSLWGGQTNYGYTF.

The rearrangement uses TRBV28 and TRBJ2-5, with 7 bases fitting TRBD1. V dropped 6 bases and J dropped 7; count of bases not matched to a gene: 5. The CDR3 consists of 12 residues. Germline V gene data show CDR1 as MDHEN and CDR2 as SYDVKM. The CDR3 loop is CASRTGLRTQYF. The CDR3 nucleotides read TGTGCCAGCAGGACAGGGTTACGGACCCAGTACTTC.

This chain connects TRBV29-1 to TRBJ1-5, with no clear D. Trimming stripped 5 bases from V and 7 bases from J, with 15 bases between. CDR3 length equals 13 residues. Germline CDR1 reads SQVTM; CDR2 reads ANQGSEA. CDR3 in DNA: TGCAGCGTTTCATCCGCCGCCGACCAGCCCCAGCATTTT. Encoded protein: CSVSSAADQPQHF.

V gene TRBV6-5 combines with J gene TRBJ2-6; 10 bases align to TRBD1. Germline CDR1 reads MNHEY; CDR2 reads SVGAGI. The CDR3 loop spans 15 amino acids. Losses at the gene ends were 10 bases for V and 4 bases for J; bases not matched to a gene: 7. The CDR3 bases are TGTGCCACCGCCGGGACAGGGGTCGGGGCCAACGTCCTGACTTTC. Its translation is CATAGTGVGANVLTF.

For the CDR3, the DNA is TGTGCCAGCAGACTAGCGGGAGATCAAGAGACCCAGTACTTC. This gives the protein CASRLAGDQETQYF. The chain recombines TRBV5-4 with TRBJ2-5; TRBD2 matches 11 bases. The V gene's germline CDR1 is SGHNT and CDR2 YYREEE (reference sequence). This CDR3 comprises 14 residues. J gave up 2 bases and V 5 bases, and 2 bases lay outside the gene matches.

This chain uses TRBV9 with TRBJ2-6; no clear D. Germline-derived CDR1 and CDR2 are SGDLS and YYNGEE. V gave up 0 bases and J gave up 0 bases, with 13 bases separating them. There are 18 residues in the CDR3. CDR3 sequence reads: CASSVGLAEYSGANVLTF. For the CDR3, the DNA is TGTGCCAGCAGCGTAGGTTTAGCCGAATACTCTGGGGCCAACGTCCTGACTTTC.

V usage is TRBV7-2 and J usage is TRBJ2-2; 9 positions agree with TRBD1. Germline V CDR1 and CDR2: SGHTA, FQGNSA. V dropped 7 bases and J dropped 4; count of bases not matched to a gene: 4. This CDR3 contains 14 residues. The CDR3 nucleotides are TGTGCCAGCAATCTACAGGGGGCCACCGGGGAGCTGTTTTTT. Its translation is CASNLQGATGELFF.

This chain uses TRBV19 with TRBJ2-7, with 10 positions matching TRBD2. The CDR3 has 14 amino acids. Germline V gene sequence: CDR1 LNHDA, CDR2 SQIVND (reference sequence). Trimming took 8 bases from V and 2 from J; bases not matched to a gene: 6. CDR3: CASSQLAGPYEQYF. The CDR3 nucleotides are TGTGCCAGTTCCCAACTAGCGGGACCCTACGAGCAGTACTTC.

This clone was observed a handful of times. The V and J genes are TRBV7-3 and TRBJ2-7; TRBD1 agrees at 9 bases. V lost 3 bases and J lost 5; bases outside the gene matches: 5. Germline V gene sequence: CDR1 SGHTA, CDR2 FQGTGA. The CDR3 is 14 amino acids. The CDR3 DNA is TGTGCCAGCAGCTTGGGACAGGGCCGGGACGAGCAGTACTTC. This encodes CASSLGQGRDEQYF.

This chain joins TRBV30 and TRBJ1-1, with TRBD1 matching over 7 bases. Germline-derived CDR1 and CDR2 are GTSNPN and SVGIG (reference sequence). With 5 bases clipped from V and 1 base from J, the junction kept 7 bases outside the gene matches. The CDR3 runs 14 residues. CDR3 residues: CAWYPRTGNTEAFF. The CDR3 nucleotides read TGTGCCTGGTACCCAAGGACAGGGAACACTGAAGCTTTCTTT.

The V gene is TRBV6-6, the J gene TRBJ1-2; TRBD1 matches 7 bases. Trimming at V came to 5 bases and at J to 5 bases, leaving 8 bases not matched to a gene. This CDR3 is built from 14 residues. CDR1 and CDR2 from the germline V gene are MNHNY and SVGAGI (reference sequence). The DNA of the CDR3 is TGTGCCAGCAGTCGCATACCGGGACAGTATGGCTACACCTTC. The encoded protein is CASSRIPGQYGYTF.

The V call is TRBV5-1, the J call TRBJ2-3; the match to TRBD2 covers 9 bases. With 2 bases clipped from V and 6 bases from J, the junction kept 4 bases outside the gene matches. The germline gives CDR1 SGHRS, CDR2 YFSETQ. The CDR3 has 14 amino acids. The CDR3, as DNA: TGCGCCAGCAGCTTTAGCGGGAGTCCCGATACGCAGTATTTT. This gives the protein CASSFSGSPDTQYF. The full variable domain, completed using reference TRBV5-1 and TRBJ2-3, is KAGVTQTPRYLIKTRGQQVTLSCSPISGHRSVSWYQQTPGQGLQFLFEYFSETQRNKGNFPGRFSGRQFSNSRSEMNVSTLELGDSALYLCASSFSGSPDTQYFGPGTRLTVL.

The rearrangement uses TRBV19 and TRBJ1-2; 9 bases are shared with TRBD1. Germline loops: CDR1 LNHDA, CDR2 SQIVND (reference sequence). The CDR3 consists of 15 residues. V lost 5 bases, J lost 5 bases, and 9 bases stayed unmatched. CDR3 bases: TGTGCCAGTAGTGGCTGGGACAGGGTACTATATGGCTACACCTTC. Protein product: CASSGWDRVLYGYTF.

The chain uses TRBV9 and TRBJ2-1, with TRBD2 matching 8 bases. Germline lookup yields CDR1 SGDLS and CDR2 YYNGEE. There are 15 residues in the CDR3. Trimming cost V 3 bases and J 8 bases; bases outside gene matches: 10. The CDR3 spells CASSGRGRLPDEQFF. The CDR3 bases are TGTGCCAGCAGCGGTCGCGGGAGGCTCCCGGATGAGCAGTTCTTC.